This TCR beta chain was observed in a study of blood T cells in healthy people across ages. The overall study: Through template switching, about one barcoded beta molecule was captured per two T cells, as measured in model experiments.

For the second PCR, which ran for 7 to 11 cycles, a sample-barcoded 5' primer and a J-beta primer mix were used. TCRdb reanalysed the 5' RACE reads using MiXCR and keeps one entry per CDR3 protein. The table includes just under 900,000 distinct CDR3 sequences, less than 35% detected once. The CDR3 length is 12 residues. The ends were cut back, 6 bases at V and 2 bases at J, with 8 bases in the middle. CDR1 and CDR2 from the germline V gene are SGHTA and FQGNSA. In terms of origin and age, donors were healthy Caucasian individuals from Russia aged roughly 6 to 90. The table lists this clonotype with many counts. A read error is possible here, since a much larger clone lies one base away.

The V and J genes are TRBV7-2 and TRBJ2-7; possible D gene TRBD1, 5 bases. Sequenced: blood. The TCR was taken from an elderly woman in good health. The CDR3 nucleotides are TGTGCCAGCAGTTCGACAGCCTACGAGCAGTACTTC. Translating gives CASSSTAYEQYF.